A single sample is the source of the 8 T cell receptor beta chains below, sequenced in a study of cytomegalovirus exposure and HLA in healthy donors. Amplification used 60 Vbeta primers and 13 Jbeta primers. Profiling relied on immunoSEQ multiplex PCR, and the TCRdb table lists in-frame clones only, not all of them. The data show about 110,000 clones, around four fifths seen once. The source material was PBMCs. These receptors were obtained from a woman aged 45-60 years in good health and CMV-seropositive.

The V gene is TRBV18, the J gene TRBJ2-3; 8 bases are shared with TRBD2. Germline loops: CDR1 KGHSH, CDR2 LQKENI. V was clipped by 1 base and J by 2 bases; unmatched bases: 11. The CDR3 loop spans 18 amino acids. CDR3 sequence reads: CASSPRRASGQSTDTQYF. CDR3 sequence (DNA): TGTGCCAGCTCACCACGAAGGGCTAGCGGGCAATCCACAGATACGCAGTATTTT.

This clone was picked up a small number of times. The V call is TRBV9, the J call TRBJ2-2; 7 bases fit TRBD1. V was clipped by 2 bases and J by 0 bases; unmatched bases: 4. This CDR3 is 16 amino acids long. From germline, CDR1 is SGDLS and CDR2 YYNGEE. The CDR3 here is CASSVLQGANTGELFF. CDR3 in DNA: TGTGCCAGCAGCGTCCTCCAGGGGGCGAACACCGGGGAGCTGTTTTTT.

The rearrangement joins TRBV6-6 to TRBJ2-5, with TRBD2 matching over 9 bases. The CDR3 is made up of 14 amino acids. V dropped 4 bases and J dropped 1; count of bases not matched to a gene: 1. The germline V gene encodes CDR1 MNHNY and CDR2 SVGAGI (reference sequence). The CDR3 region is CASSWRGGQETQYF. The CDR3 DNA sequence: TGTGCCAGCAGTTGGCGGGGGGGCCAAGAGACCCAGTACTTC.

This chain joins TRBV2 and TRBJ2-7; 11 bases line up with TRBD1. The V gene end was trimmed by 5 bases and the J gene end by 7 bases; junction bases not matched to a gene: 1. The CDR3 is 12 residues long. Germline lookup yields CDR1 SNHLY and CDR2 FYNNEI. CDR3 protein: CASSWDRGEQYF. For the CDR3, the DNA is TGTGCCAGCAGTTGGGACAGGGGGGAGCAGTACTTC.

The V and J genes are TRBV2 and TRBJ2-5; TRBD1 matches 11 bases. Germline V lookup: CDR1 SNHLY, CDR2 FYNNEI. Trimming took 9 bases from V and 3 from J; bases not matched to a gene: 6. CDR3 length equals 14 residues. The CDR3 DNA is TGTGCCAGTTACCGGGACAGGGGGGAAGAGACCCAGTACTTC. It specifies CASYRDRGEETQYF.

The J gene is TRBJ2-7, the V gene TRBV9, with 8 nucleotides matching TRBD2. The V gene's germline CDR1 is SGDLS and CDR2 YYNGEE. CDR3 length: 14 amino acids. The V segment lost 2 bases and the J segment 5 bases; nucleotides outside the gene matches: 6. The CDR3 nucleotides are TGTGCCAGCAGCGTGGACGCGGGAGGAAACGAGCAGTACTTC. Its protein product is CASSVDAGGNEQYF.

The chain links TRBV5-6 to TRBJ2-5; no clear D gene. Germline V gives CDR1 SGHDT, CDR2 YYEEEE. With 0 bases removed from V and 1 base from J, the gap between germline ends came to 4 bases. The CDR3 spans 13 residues. CDR3 in amino acids: CASSLGSQETQYF. CDR3 DNA sequence: TGTGCCAGCAGCTTGGGCAGCCAAGAGACCCAGTACTTC. Together with reference TRBV5-6 and TRBJ2-5, the CDR3 gives the full variable domain: DAGVTQSPTHLIKTRGQQVTLRCSPKSGHDTVSWYQQALGQGPQFIFQYYEEEERQRGNFPDRFSGHQFPNYSSELNVNALLLGDSALYLCASSLGSQETQYFGPGTRLLVL.

The chain joins TRBV5-1 to TRBJ2-1; maybe TRBD1 (6 bases). Germline lookup yields CDR1 SGHRS and CDR2 YFSETQ. The V end was cut by 4 bases, the J end by 1 base, with 9 bases between. The CDR3 contains 14 residues. Here the CDR3 DNA reads TGCGCCAGCAGCCCCGGACAGTCCTACAATGAGCAGTTCTTC. Translated, it gives CASSPGQSYNEQFF.